The rows below give T cell receptor beta chains drawn from one sample of a study of blood T cell repertoires in COVID-19. Here immunoSEQ multiplex PCR was the method, and the copy in TCRdb shows in-frame clones only, minus some. Counted here are 290,000 or so clones, approximately 86% occurring once; the ten biggest clones make up approximately 2.5%. Source material: PBMCs or T cells enriched from blood (not recorded which). The receptor set was obtained from a woman aged 18-35 years who had recovered from COVID-19. Each CDR3 is given with its conserved first and last residue. A D gene is named only where the DNA matches it firmly. Size is omitted from some rows. Given values are once, few, many or a class for expanded clones.

j_call d_call clone_size v_call cdr3_aa cdr3_nt
TRBJ2-2 NA NA TRBV19 CASSIGRNTGELFF TGTGCCAGTAGTATCGGGAGGAACACCGGGGAGCTGTTTTTT
TRBJ2-6 TRBD2 NA TRBV5-6 CASSSLAGGFAGANVLTF TGTGCCAGCAGCTCGCTAGCGGGGGGGTTCGCTGGGGCCAACGTCCTGACTTTC
TRBJ1-2 TRBD1 NA TRBV27 CASPGQEFYGYTF TGTGCCAGTCCGGGACAGGAGTTTTATGGCTACACCTTC
TRBJ1-4 TRBD1 NA TRBV7-6 CASSPGQHEKLFF TGTGCCAGCAGCCCGGGACAGCACGAAAAACTGTTTTTT
TRBJ2-7 TRBD2 NA TRBV15 CATSRGTSFDEQYF TGTGCCACCAGCAGAGGGACTAGTTTCGACGAGCAGTACTTC
TRBJ2-3 NA NA TRBV15 CATSSNTDTFPSTDTQYF TGTGCCACCAGCAGCAACACGGACACTTTCCCGAGCACAGATACGCAGTATTTT
TRBJ2-1 NA NA TRBV5-6 CASSSGTGFIADNEQFF TGTGCCAGCAGCTCAGGAACAGGGTTTATCGCCGACAATGAGCAGTTCTTC
TRBJ2-2 TRBD2 NA TRBV4-2 CASSQEIGGTSGFVGELFF TGTGCCAGCAGCCAAGAGATTGGGGGGACTAGCGGGTTTGTCGGGGAGCTGTTTTTT
TRBJ1-5 NA NA TRBV6-2/TRBV6-3 CASSSSLISQPQHF TGTGCCAGCAGTTCCTCCCTTATCAGTCAGCCCCAGCATTTT
TRBJ1-2 NA NA TRBV28 CASSYSRGYTF TGTGCCAGCAGTTATTCTAGAGGCTACACCTTC
TRBJ1-1 TRBD1 NA TRBV19 CASSMDRGPTEAFF TGTGCCAGTAGTATGGACAGGGGCCCCACTGAAGCTTTCTTT
TRBJ2-2 TRBD2 NA TRBV11-3 CASSAGGGELFF TGTGCCAGCAGCGCGGGAGGGGGGGAGCTGTTTTTT
TRBJ1-1 NA NA TRBV9 CASGWEANTEAFF TGTGCCAGCGGGTGGGAGGCGAACACTGAAGCTTTCTTT
TRBJ2-1 TRBD2 NA TRBV4-2 CASRTSGGDNEQFF TGTGCCAGCCGGACTAGCGGGGGGGACAATGAGCAGTTCTTC
TRBJ2-1 NA NA TRBV6-5 CASGRPGQNNEQFF TGTGCCAGCGGTCGGCCGGGACAAAACAATGAGCAGTTCTTC
TRBJ2-1 NA NA TRBV19 CASTSGLGLTEQFF TGTGCCAGTACCTCCGGGCTGGGGCTTACGGAGCAGTTCTTC
TRBJ1-4 NA NA TRBV27 CASTKGNFNEKLFF TGTGCCAGCACAAAGGGGAATTTTAATGAAAAACTGTTTTTT
TRBJ1-2 TRBD1 NA TRBV28 CASSLYFRGDRGKDGYTF TGTGCCAGCAGTTTATATTTCCGTGGGGACAGGGGAAAGGATGGCTACACCTTC
TRBJ2-1 NA NA TRBV24-1 CATSGLNNEQFF TGTGCCACCAGTGGACTGAACAATGAGCAGTTCTTC
TRBJ1-6 NA NA TRBV4-3 CASSEGGDWNSPLHF TGCGCCAGCAGCGAAGGGGGGGACTGGAATTCACCCCTCCACTTT
TRBJ2-2 TRBD2 once TRBV28 CASSSWTSGNTGELFF TGTGCCAGCAGTTCCTGGACTAGCGGGAACACCGGGGAGCTGTTTTTT
TRBJ2-1 TRBD2 NA TRBV2 CASSEALSGRAGNEQFF TGTGCCAGCAGTGAAGCGCTTAGCGGGAGGGCCGGGAATGAGCAGTTCTTC
TRBJ2-1 NA NA TRBV28 CASRTTGISSYNEQFF TGTGCCAGCAGAACCACAGGGATTAGCTCCTACAATGAGCAGTTCTTC
TRBJ1-2 NA NA TRBV28 CASSFSFYGYTF TGTGCCAGCAGTTTCAGTTTCTATGGCTACACCTTC
TRBJ2-5 NA NA TRBV18 CASSRGNQETQYF TGTGCCAGCTCACGAGGAAACCAAGAGACCCAGTACTTC
TRBJ2-3 TRBD1 NA TRBV28 CASSSRRRTGGAATRGDTQYF TGTGCCAGCAGTTCAAGGCGACGGACAGGGGGCGCGGCGACCCGCGGAGATACGCAGTATTTT
TRBJ1-2 NA NA TRBV6-1 CASSEVLVQGSGYTF TGTGCCAGCAGTGAAGTTTTAGTACAGGGAAGCGGCTACACCTTC
TRBJ2-5 TRBD1 NA TRBV3-1/TRBV3-2 CASSLSGQGYQETQYF TGTGCCAGCAGCCTCTCGGGACAGGGCTACCAAGAGACCCAGTACTTC
TRBJ2-2 TRBD1 NA TRBV9 CASSGFPGQEKPANTGELFF TGTGCCAGCAGCGGATTTCCGGGACAGGAGAAACCCGCGAACACCGGGGAGCTGTTTTTT
TRBJ1-1 TRBD1 NA TRBV9 CASSVATGPRTEAFF TGTGCCAGCAGCGTAGCGACAGGGCCGCGAACTGAAGCTTTCTTT
TRBJ1-4 NA once TRBV9 CASSEGWAERGKLFF TGTGCCAGCAGCGAAGGGTGGGCTGAAAGGGGAAAACTGTTTTTT
TRBJ1-4 TRBD1 NA TRBV28 CASSLADRGLNEKLFF TGTGCCAGCAGTTTGGCCGACAGGGGCTTGAATGAAAAACTGTTTTTT
TRBJ1-5 NA NA TRBV19 CASSRNRVLEQPQHF TGTGCCAGTAGTCGAAACAGGGTTTTAGAGCAGCCCCAGCATTTT
TRBJ2-6 NA NA TRBV5-1 CASSLTPGTGANVLTF TGCGCCAGCAGCCTCACCCCAGGGACTGGGGCCAACGTCCTGACTTTC
TRBJ2-7 TRBD1 NA TRBV18 CASSRIPVTGKYEQYF TGTGCCAGCTCACGAATACCCGTGACAGGGAAGTACGAGCAGTACTTC
TRBJ2-2 NA NA TRBV9 CATQRGTNTGELFF TGTGCCACACAAAGGGGGACGAACACCGGGGAGCTGTTTTTT
TRBJ1-2 NA few TRBV5-4 CASSLEGGTGYTF TGTGCCAGCAGCTTGGAGGGCGGGACCGGCTACACCTTC
TRBJ1-6 TRBD1 NA TRBV9 CASSVDGGGGEYNSPLHF TGTGCCAGCAGCGTAGACGGTGGAGGGGGCGAGTATAATTCACCCCTCCACTTT
TRBJ1-3 TRBD1 NA TRBV12-5 CASGPGTVRSGNTIYF TGTGCTAGTGGTCCCGGGACAGTGCGCTCTGGAAACACCATATATTTT